A selection of T cell receptor beta chains follows, all from one sample in a study of shared clonotypes between healthy human individuals. Some clones are missing from TCRdb's copy, which holds only in-frame ones; the method was immunoSEQ multiplex PCR. The sample records about 1.1 million clones, around 77% being singletons. Sequences were obtained from memory CD4+ T cells from PBMCs. These receptors all come from a young man in good health. Some clones in this sample may be carry-over from other donors' samples. The CDR3 runs from the conserved cysteine through the conserved F or W. The order of the fields is J gene, clone size, V gene, D gene, CDR3 protein, CDR3 DNA. D genes are given only for firm matches. The size field is filled for only some rows; it gives once, few, many or a size class.

J gene: TRBJ2-7
clone size: -
V gene: TRBV5-1
D gene: TRBD1
CDR3 protein: CASSAGTGRTYEQYF
CDR3 DNA: TGCGCCAGCAGCGCGGGGACAGGGCGGACCTACGAGCAGTACTTC

J gene: TRBJ2-7
clone size: -
V gene: TRBV28
D gene: TRBD2
CDR3 protein: CASSSSGRGAYEQYF
CDR3 DNA: TGTGCCAGCAGTTCTAGCGGGAGGGGGGCCTACGAGCAGTACTTC

J gene: TRBJ1-1
clone size: -
V gene: TRBV14
D gene: TRBD1
CDR3 protein: CASSQDFVGTGRTFF
CDR3 DNA: TGTGCCAGCAGCCAAGATTTTGTGGGGACAGGGCGAACTTTCTTT

J gene: TRBJ2-1
clone size: many
V gene: TRBV5-1
D gene: TRBD1
CDR3 protein: CASSPYRGYTNEQFF
CDR3 DNA: TGCGCCAGCAGCCCGTACAGGGGGTATACGAATGAGCAGTTCTTC

J gene: TRBJ2-5
clone size: -
V gene: TRBV9
D gene: -
CDR3 protein: CANQRLRKETQYF
CDR3 DNA: TGTGCCAACCAGCGACTCCGCAAGGAGACCCAGTACTTC

J gene: TRBJ2-5
clone size: -
V gene: TRBV5-1
D gene: TRBD2
CDR3 protein: CASSPERGGETQYF
CDR3 DNA: TGCGCCAGCAGCCCTGAGCGGGGAGGGGAGACCCAGTACTTC

J gene: TRBJ1-1
clone size: -
V gene: TRBV18
D gene: -
CDR3 protein: CASSTTQITNTEAFF
CDR3 DNA: TGTGCCAGCTCAACCACCCAGATTACGAACACTGAAGCTTTCTTT

J gene: TRBJ2-5
clone size: few
V gene: TRBV16
D gene: -
CDR3 protein: CASSQFRGPYDVEETQYF
CDR3 DNA: TGTGCCAGCAGTCAATTTCGGGGTCCCTACGACGTTGAAGAGACCCAGTACTTC

J gene: TRBJ2-1
clone size: few
V gene: TRBV2
D gene: -
CDR3 protein: CASSELASSSYNEQFF
CDR3 DNA: TGTGCCAGCAGTGAATTGGCGAGCAGCTCCTACAATGAGCAGTTCTTC

J gene: TRBJ2-3
clone size: few
V gene: TRBV20-1
D gene: -
CDR3 protein: CSAPNTDTQYF
CDR3 DNA: TGCAGTGCTCCGAACACAGATACGCAGTATTTT

J gene: TRBJ2-7
clone size: -
V gene: TRBV4-1
D gene: -
CDR3 protein: CASSQVSTGTYEQYF
CDR3 DNA: TGCGCCAGCAGCCAAGTCTCTACAGGAACCTACGAGCAGTACTTC

J gene: TRBJ1-5
clone size: -
V gene: TRBV27
D gene: TRBD1
CDR3 protein: CASSSGTGDSQPQHF
CDR3 DNA: TGTGCCAGCAGTTCCGGGACAGGGGACAGTCAGCCCCAGCATTTT

J gene: TRBJ2-7
clone size: -
V gene: TRBV13
D gene: -
CDR3 protein: CASSGYRDHEQYF
CDR3 DNA: TGTGCCAGCAGCGGGTACAGGGACCACGAGCAGTACTTC

J gene: TRBJ2-7
clone size: -
V gene: TRBV14
D gene: -
CDR3 protein: CASSQGEGAQYF
CDR3 DNA: TGTGCCAGCAGCCAAGGGGAAGGGGCCCAGTACTTC

J gene: TRBJ2-1
clone size: -
V gene: TRBV11-2
D gene: TRBD2
CDR3 protein: CASSFGREWSDEQFF
CDR3 DNA: TGTGCCAGCAGCTTCGGGCGGGAGTGGTCTGATGAGCAGTTCTTC

J gene: TRBJ2-7
clone size: -
V gene: TRBV14
D gene: -
CDR3 protein: CASSLGVGGRSMYEQYF
CDR3 DNA: TGTGCCAGCAGCCTCGGGGTTGGGGGCCGTTCTATGTACGAGCAGTACTTC

J gene: TRBJ2-7
clone size: -
V gene: TRBV28
D gene: -
CDR3 protein: CASSLPLHLTRGPSYEQYF
CDR3 DNA: TGTGCCAGCAGTTTACCCCTCCACTTGACAAGGGGCCCCTCCTACGAGCAGTACTTC

J gene: TRBJ1-1
clone size: few
V gene: TRBV7-9
D gene: -
CDR3 protein: CASSYGQSNTEAFF
CDR3 DNA: TGTGCCAGCAGCTACGGACAGTCGAACACTGAAGCTTTCTTT

J gene: TRBJ2-1
clone size: -
V gene: TRBV30
D gene: -
CDR3 protein: CAWRWGAGVNEQFF
CDR3 DNA: TGTGCCTGGAGGTGGGGGGCAGGGGTCAATGAGCAGTTCTTC

J gene: TRBJ2-7
clone size: -
V gene: TRBV5-1
D gene: -
CDR3 protein: CASNLRGAQDEQYF
CDR3 DNA: TGCGCCAGCAACCTACGGGGGGCCCAGGACGAGCAGTACTTC

J gene: TRBJ2-7
clone size: -
V gene: TRBV28
D gene: TRBD2
CDR3 protein: CASSRAGGEVYEQYF
CDR3 DNA: TGTGCCAGCAGCCGGGCCGGGGGGGAGGTCTACGAGCAGTACTTC

J gene: TRBJ2-7
clone size: -
V gene: TRBV7-6
D gene: -
CDR3 protein: CASSLVVAQGEQYF
CDR3 DNA: TGTGCCAGCAGCTTAGTAGTGGCTCAGGGCGAGCAGTACTTC

J gene: TRBJ2-3
clone size: -
V gene: TRBV12-5
D gene: -
CDR3 protein: CASGESTDTQYF
CDR3 DNA: TGTGCTAGTGGAGAGAGCACAGATACGCAGTATTTT

J gene: TRBJ2-2
clone size: -
V gene: TRBV18
D gene: TRBD2
CDR3 protein: CASSPSFASGTNTGELFF
CDR3 DNA: TGTGCCAGCTCACCGTCTTTCGCTAGCGGGACCAACACCGGGGAGCTGTTTTTT